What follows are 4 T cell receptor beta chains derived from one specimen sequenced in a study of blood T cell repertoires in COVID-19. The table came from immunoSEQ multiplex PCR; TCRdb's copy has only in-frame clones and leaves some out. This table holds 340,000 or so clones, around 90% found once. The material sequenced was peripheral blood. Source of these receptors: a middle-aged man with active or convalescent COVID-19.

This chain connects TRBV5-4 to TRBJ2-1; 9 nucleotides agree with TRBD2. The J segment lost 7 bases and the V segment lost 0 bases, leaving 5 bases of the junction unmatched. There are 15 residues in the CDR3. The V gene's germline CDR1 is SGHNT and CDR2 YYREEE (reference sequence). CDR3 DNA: TGTGCCAGCAGCTTGGTCGCGGGAGGGCGTAATGAGCAGTTCTTC. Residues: CASSLVAGGRNEQFF.

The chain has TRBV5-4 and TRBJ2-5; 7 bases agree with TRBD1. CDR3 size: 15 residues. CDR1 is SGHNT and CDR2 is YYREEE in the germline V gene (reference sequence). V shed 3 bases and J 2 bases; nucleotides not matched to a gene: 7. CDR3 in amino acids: CASSSPGQLQETQYF. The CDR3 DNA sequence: TGTGCCAGCAGCTCCCCGGGACAGCTTCAAGAGACCCAGTACTTC. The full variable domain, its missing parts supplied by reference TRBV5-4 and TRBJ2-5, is ETGVTQSPTHLIKTRGQQVTLRCSSQSGHNTVSWYQQALGQGPQFIFQYYREEENGRGNFPPRFSGLQFPNYSSELNVNALELDDSALYLCASSSPGQLQETQYFGPGTRLLVL.

The DNA for the CDR3 is TGTGCCAGCAATGGCGGAACGTCCTCCTACAATGAGCAGTTCTTC. Amino acids: CASNGGTSSYNEQFF. This chain links TRBV2 with TRBJ2-1; the D is unclear. In germline, CDR1 is SNHLY, CDR2 FYNNEI. V was cut by 7 bases and J by 0 bases, with 13 bases left in between. This CDR3 is 15 amino acids long.

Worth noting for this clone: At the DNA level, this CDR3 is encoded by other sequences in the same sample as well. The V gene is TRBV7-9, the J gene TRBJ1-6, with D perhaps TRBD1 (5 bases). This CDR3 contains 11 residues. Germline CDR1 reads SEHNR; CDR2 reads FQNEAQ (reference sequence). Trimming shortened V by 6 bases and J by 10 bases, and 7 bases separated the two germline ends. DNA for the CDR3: TGTGCCAGCAGAGGGGCCTCACCCCTCCACTTT. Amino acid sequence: CASRGASPLHF.